This T cell receptor (beta chain) was captured by sequencing in a study of OX40 agonist ivuxolimab in advanced cancers. Across the study: The dose-escalation cohort was about 83% male, with a mean age of 60 years, ranging roughly 23 to 85.

The sampling schedule covered blood at baseline, cycle 4 day 1, and cycle 7 day 1. TCRdb's table, derived via immunoSEQ multiplex PCR, lists solely in-frame clones and lacks some. The sample includes approximately 100,000 clones, 90% of them seen just once. CDR3 length: 14 amino acids. V lost 5 bases to trimming and J lost 2 bases, with 11 bases between them. CDR1 is SGDLS, CDR2 YYNGEE, per germline. The rearrangement links TRBV9 to TRBJ1-5, with D possibly being TRBD1 (5 bases). Source: CD4+ or CD8+ T cells sorted from blood, taken in a trial of the OX40 agonist ivuxolimab. The source of this sequence is an adult with an advanced solid tumor such as melanoma, head and neck, liver or kidney cancer. The chain's CDR3 is CASSHGAGNQPQHF. CDR3 sequence (DNA): TGTGCCAGCAGTCACGGGGCGGGCAATCAGCCCCAGCATTTT.